This T cell receptor beta chain came from a study of shared clonotypes between healthy human individuals. Recent vaccinations or acute infections were absent in the healthy HIV-negative adult donors. Findings and limits, study-wide: Among donors, clonotype sharing was expected to be affected by sequencing depth.

On this clone itself: What it recognizes is unknown.

CDR3 length: 17 residues. Germline V CDR1 and CDR2: SGHDT, YYEEEE. The trim removed 2 bases at V and 4 bases at J, leaving 8 bases unmatched. For each subset, genomic DNA was distributed in equal portions over several immunoSEQ plates. TCRdb's copy holds only in-frame clones and misses some; the assay was immunoSEQ multiplex PCR. The data show 1.4 million or so clones, with about 98.5% seen just once and around 0.38% held by the top ten. This sequence was found in a man aged 25-45 years in good health. This chain joins TRBV5-6 and TRBJ2-5; 13 bases are shared with TRBD2. The sample taken for sequencing was naive CD4+ T cells sorted from blood. Subset in this sample: CD45RA+ positively selected. This CDR3 is CASSFFGLAGVGETQYF. Written as DNA, the CDR3 is TGTGCCAGCAGCTTTTTCGGACTAGCGGGAGTCGGAGAGACCCAGTACTTC.